This T cell receptor beta chain came from a study of shared clonotypes between healthy human individuals (dated by TCRdb to the early 2020s). Study-level background: The cohort included a few men and a couple of women between 18 and 49 years of age. For each donor, CD4 naive and CD4 memory were each given three plates, CD8 naive was given two plates, and CD8 memory was given one plate. The study deeply sequenced blood TCR repertoires of five healthy adults to estimate repertoire size and the extent of clonotype sharing between individuals. Different laboratories and diverse techniques were used to prepare libraries and sequence TCR repertoires, to increase sequencing depth and limit assay-specific biases. Between about 0.94 and 8.9 billion PBMCs per donor were obtained by leukapheresis.

What the work shows at the level of the full study, not this receptor alone: Because the study included a small number of donors, the genetic and exposure-history diversity represented was limited. Rarefaction of sorted-subset datasets indicated incomplete sequencing despite the large sequencing depth. Naive subsets generally had larger estimated clonotype richness than memory subsets. When several donors were compared, the shared fraction of clonotypes was about 5% for naive CD4, 3% to 4% for naive CD8, more than 2% for memory CD4, and less than 0.5% for memory CD8. Sampling was restricted to blood, and TCR repertoires in tissues likely differ from the TCR repertoires found in blood. Based on pairwise subsampling, the degree of clonotype sharing among donors was expected to be affected by sequencing depth. Higher generation probabilities were observed for clonotypes shared by all four sorted-subset donors than for non-shared clonotypes.

The CDR3 runs 13 amino acids, cysteine and phenylalanine included. Only the CDR3 DNA stays, 39 bases, in frame from base 1. Per the germline V gene (reference sequence), GTSNPN is the CDR1 and SVGIG is the CDR2. The junction carries 11 bases between V and J, which are trimmed by 1 base and 7 bases respectively. In regard to this clone: Its cognate antigen has yet to be identified. Base quality data are lacking; no much larger clone is found one base away.

The donors were healthy, HIV-negative adults with no recently reported acute infections or vaccinations. All donors were Caucasian adults living in Nashville, Tennessee, USA. CD4+ T cells were enriched by magnetic negative selection, after which naive cells were positively selected on CD45RA and the negative fraction was taken as the memory subset. After blood collection by leukapheresis, PBMCs were isolated using Ficoll-Histopaque density gradient centrifugation and then cryopreserved in the vapor phase of liquid nitrogen. Analytical flow cytometry was used to check the purity and quantity of every magnetically sorted T cell population. Genomic DNA was isolated from each sorted fraction and quantified by UV absorbance on a Nanodrop 2000c. Using the deep immunoSEQ assay, multiplex PCR amplified TCR CDR3 regions from genomic DNA. Extracted genomic DNA from each cell subset was distributed evenly across all wells of several immunoSEQ 96-well plates, and each plate was treated as a replicate. For sorted subsets, each replicate PCR was loaded with 200 ng genomic DNA, equivalent to 30,000 or so T cell genomes. Purified libraries were quantified with a Qubit 3.0 fluorometer, sized on a Bioanalyzer 2100, and re-quantified with the KAPA Library Quantification kit. Every immunoSEQ 96-well plate was sequenced on a dedicated single-read 150-cycle Illumina NextSeq 550 flow cell. In the authors' own workflow: Because the immunoSEQ output included only junctional sequences and no quality scores, the filtering could not be the same as the filtering used for full-length reads. Sequences were annotated with PyIR, a Python wrapper for IgBLAST v1.9, using IMGT germline references to assign V/J genes and CDR3. Reads with weak V/J assignments (E-value above 1e-6), missing CDR3, stop codons, out-of-frame junctions, or ambiguous translated residues were removed. V3J clonotypes were defined by identical inferred V gene, J gene, and CDR3 amino acid sequence. The percentage overlap between two repertoires was calculated by dividing the number of shared unique clonotypes by the size of the smaller repertoire. Richness of each repertoire was evaluated using RTK rarefaction, the Chao1 estimator, and Recon v2.1 estimates of unobserved clonotypes. OLGA was used to compute generation probabilities for all TCRbeta clonotypes that the gDNA method yielded from a handful of donors. Imported from immuneACCESS, the table was reduced by TCRdb to in-frame sequences with V and J called. These copies leave out some clones; in studies compared against another copy, an unresolved V gene accounts for under half, and the cause of the remainder is not known. The DNA was the basis for D and trimming; V, J and clone size are from that table. The sample profile shows 650,000 to 750,000 clones; approximately 75% of them were found once. The top ten clonotypes cover approximately 1.8% of the sample.

Rearrangement joined TRBV30 to TRBJ1-5; the D gene is not confidently resolved. This sequence originates from a young woman in good health. The sample taken for sequencing was memory CD4+ T cells sorted from blood. Taken with the paper, the label for cell subset or site translates to: CD45RA-negative fraction. The DNA sequence is given as TGTGCCTGGAGTGCCGGCCCCCAGCAGCCCCAGCATTTT. Its protein is CAWSAGPQQPQHF.